Shown below are 5 T cell receptor beta chains from a single sample sequenced in a study of T cell responses to AZD1222 COVID-19 vaccine. The data were produced by immunoSEQ multiplex PCR, yet TCRdb's version contains in-frame clones alone and is incomplete. The profile shows some 18,000 clones, about four fifths of them singletons. The sample in question was peripheral blood, obtained 28 days after the second AZD1222 dose. Receptor source: an adult who received the AZD1222 COVID-19 vaccine.

V and J are TRBV4-1 and TRBJ2-7, with unresolved D. The CDR3 is 15 amino acids. Trimming pared 0 bases from V and 1 base from J, leaving 10 bases between. The germline CDR1 and CDR2 sequences are MGHRA and YSYEKL. CDR3 nucleotide sequence: TGCGCCAGCAGCCAAGACCCGGTCAGTTCCTACGAGCAGTACTTC. Translation gives CASSQDPVSSYEQYF.

The chain is built from TRBV19 and TRBJ2-1; tentative D call: TRBD2 (5 bases). Germline V gene data show CDR1 as LNHDA and CDR2 as SQIVND (reference sequence). Trimming left V 7 bases short and J 10 bases short, with 20 bases between. The CDR3 contains 14 residues. CDR3 DNA: TGTGCCAGTAAACCCCCAGGACTCCTCCTCGAGCAGTTCTTC. Its translation is CASKPPGLLLEQFF. The full variable domain, rest sourced from reference TRBV19 and TRBJ2-1, is DGGITQSPKYLFRKEGQNVTLSCEQNLNHDAMYWYRQDPGQGLRLIYYSQIVNDFQKGDIAEGYSVSREKKESFPLTVTSAQKNPTAFYLCASKPPGLLLEQFFGPGTRLTVL.

This chain links TRBV5-1 with TRBJ1-1; D call uncertain. Germline CDR1 and CDR2: SGHRS and YFSETQ. The V end lost 3 bases, the J end lost 0 bases, and 6 bases lay between the germline ends. The CDR3 spans 13 residues. CDR3 protein: CASSSSLNTEAFF. DNA of the CDR3: TGCGCCAGCAGCTCCTCACTGAACACTGAAGCTTTCTTT.

This clone was seen more than once but under ten times. The DNA of the CDR3 is TGTGCCAGCAGTGAGGGGACGTATAATTCACCCCTCCACTTT. This encodes CASSEGTYNSPLHF. This chain connects TRBV6-4 to TRBJ1-6, with D maybe TRBD1 (5 bases). Trimming shortened V by 3 bases and J by 4 bases, and 7 bases separated the two germline ends. This CDR3 region has 14 residues. In germline, CDR1 is MRHNA, CDR2 SNTAGT.

This chain links TRBV11-3 with TRBJ1-1, with D uncertain. This CDR3 spans 15 amino acids. Germline-derived CDR1 and CDR2 are SGHNT and YENEEA. V was shortened by 3 bases and J by 1 base, with 12 bases between the two germline ends. The CDR3 here is CASSFLGHENTEAFF. DNA of the CDR3: TGTGCCAGCAGCTTCCTTGGGCATGAGAACACTGAAGCTTTCTTT.